The 27 T cell receptor beta chains reported below all come from one sample, sequenced in a study of shared clonotypes between healthy human individuals (dated by TCRdb to the early 2020s). Library creation used the immunoSEQ multiplex PCR assay. TCRdb retrieved this table from immuneACCESS and kept in-frame rearrangements only. Not all clones are present; in checked studies, unresolved V genes account for under half, and no reason is known for the remainder. The sample includes about a million clones, with about 75% observed a single time. Approximately 1.5% of the sample is taken by the ten largest. The sample comprised memory CD4+ T cells sorted from blood. The cell subset or site label of this sample denotes: CD45RA-negative fraction. These TCRs come from a young man in good health.

The chain has TRBV19 and TRBJ1-5; 10 nucleotides match TRBD1. This CDR3 region has 20 residues. Germline CDR1 LNHDA, CDR2 SQIVND (reference sequence). Trimming removed 3 bases from V and 1 base from J; junction bases left unmatched: 15. The CDR3 region has the DNA TGTGCCAGTAGTATCCCCGACAGGGGGCGGTTGTGGAGCAGCAATCAGCCCCAGCATTTT. Encoded protein: CASSIPDRGRLWSSNQPQHF.

CDR3 in amino acids: CAWSVRYTGSTEAFF. The DNA of the CDR3 is TGTGCCTGGAGTGTGAGGTATACAGGGAGCACTGAAGCTTTCTTT. The J gene is TRBJ1-1, the V gene TRBV30; D is perhaps TRBD1 (6 bases). The CDR3 is made up of 15 amino acids. The germline gives CDR1 GTSNPN, CDR2 SVGIG (reference sequence). V was cut by 0 bases and J by 4 bases, with 15 bases left in between.

This clone occurred a few times. Other DNA sequences within the sample encode an identical CDR3. The chain has TRBV10-3 and TRBJ2-5; D gene ambiguous. This CDR3 is 12 amino acids long. The V and J ends lost 4 bases and 2 bases respectively, with 5 bases between them. The germline gives CDR1 ENHRY, CDR2 SYGVKD. The CDR3 DNA follows: TGTGCCATCAGTGGCCAGCAAGAGACCCAGTACTTC. Translating gives CAISGQQETQYF.

The chain carries TRBV7-9 and TRBJ2-7; no clear D. This CDR3 spans 14 amino acids. V lost 5 bases and J lost 4, with 15 bases in between. CDR1 and CDR2 from the germline V gene are SEHNR and FQNEAQ (reference sequence). The chain's CDR3 is CASSLPSSGYEQYF. As DNA, the CDR3 is TGTGCCAGCAGCCTACCCAGTTCCGGGTACGAGCAGTACTTC.

The chain is built from TRBV19 and TRBJ2-5, with a possible D match to TRBD2 (5 bases). CDR3 size: 13 residues. Per germline, CDR1 LNHDA and CDR2 SQIVND (reference sequence). V was cut by 6 bases and J by 14 bases, with 22 bases left in between. Here the CDR3 DNA reads TGTGCCAGTAGCCCTGGGAGCTCCGGGATACCTTACTTC. This translates into CASSPGSSGIPYF.

The chain carries TRBV4-2 and TRBJ1-3, with D unresolved. Germline loops: CDR1 LGHNA, CDR2 YNFKEQ. The V end lost 4 bases, the J end lost 4 bases, and 8 bases lay between the germline ends. The length of the CDR3 is 13 residues. CDR3 nucleotides: TGTGCCAGCAGCCCGGATACCGGAAACACCATATATTTT. Its translation is CASSPDTGNTIYF.

This clone was detected ten times or more. This chain uses TRBV21-1 with TRBJ2-3; the table's D gene call, TRBD1, was not cross checked with the DNA. TRBV21-1 is termed a pseudogene. The CDR3 totals 17 residues. CDR3 DNA: TGTGCCAGCAGCAAAGTCCCAGGGGGCTTTGGCACAGATACGCAGTATTTT. Its protein is CASSKVPGGFGTDTQYF.

This chain joins TRBV21-1 and TRBJ1-1; the DNA was not compared with TRBD1, the D call given in the table. TRBV21-1 is tagged as a pseudogene. The CDR3 loop spans 17 amino acids. The CDR3 spells CASSNSPRGSMNTEAFF. Here the CDR3 DNA reads TGTGCCAGCAGCAATTCCCCCAGGGGAAGCATGAACACTGAAGCTTTCTTT.

The V call is TRBV19, the J call TRBJ2-5; no definite D call. Germline V gives CDR1 LNHDA, CDR2 SQIVND (reference sequence). Trimming shortened V by 1 base and J by 7 bases, and 13 bases separated the two germline ends. This CDR3 spans 14 amino acids. For the CDR3, the DNA is TGTGCCAGTAGTATAGGGACCGCGGTGGGGACCCAGTACTTC. This gives the protein CASSIGTAVGTQYF.

V is TRBV6-5 and J is TRBJ1-5; 7 bases are a match to TRBD1. Germline CDR1 is MNHEY and CDR2 is SVGAGI. The junction had 7 bases not matched to a gene; V was cut back by 6 bases and J by 5 bases. The CDR3 totals 14 residues. CDR3 in amino acids: CASRHIQGDQPQHF. CDR3 DNA sequence: TGTGCCAGCAGACATATTCAGGGGGATCAGCCCCAGCATTTT.

The V and J genes are TRBV5-4 and TRBJ1-6; D remains unclear. The CDR3 extends over 15 amino acids. V dropped 1 base and J dropped 5 bases, with 10 bases sitting between them. Per germline, CDR1 SGHNT and CDR2 YYREEE (reference sequence). DNA of the CDR3: TGTGCCAGCAGCTTGCCGGGAAGGGATAATTCACCCCTCCACTTT. It codes for CASSLPGRDNSPLHF.

J is TRBJ2-7 and V is TRBV5-1; TRBD2 agrees at 8 bases. The trim removed 0 bases at V and 6 bases at J, leaving 8 bases unmatched. The CDR3 length is 15 residues. Germline CDR1 reads SGHRS; CDR2 reads YFSETQ. Here the CDR3 DNA reads TGCGCCAGCAGCTTGGAGATTGCGGGACTAGGCGAGCAGTACTTC. It is translated as CASSLEIAGLGEQYF.

The count of this clone is one. The chain links TRBV10-3 to TRBJ2-3, with TRBD2 as a possible D gene (6 bases). With 3 bases removed from V and 8 bases from J, the gap between germline ends came to 15 bases. The CDR3 loop spans 14 amino acids. The V gene's germline CDR1 is ENHRY and CDR2 SYGVKD. CDR3 nucleotides: TGTGCCATCAGTGACCCGGGACTTCCCAGTACGCAGTATTTT. Translation: CAISDPGLPSTQYF.

The chain carries TRBV20-1 and TRBJ1-4; D may be TRBD1 (6 bases). The CDR3 contains 10 residues. CDR1 and CDR2 from the germline V gene are DFQATT and SNEGSKA (reference sequence). Trimming took 6 bases from V and 11 from J, leaving 10 bases between them. Here the CDR3 DNA reads TGCAGTGCCCCAAGGGGGAAACTGTTTTTT. Amino acid sequence: CSAPRGKLFF.

This chain uses TRBV2 with TRBJ2-2; possible D gene TRBD2, 6 bases. Germline-derived CDR1 and CDR2 are SNHLY and FYNNEI. The V end lost 3 bases, the J end lost 4 bases, and 9 bases lay between the germline ends. The CDR3 is 14 amino acids. The CDR3 loop reads CASSEEGFTGELFF. As DNA, the CDR3 is TGTGCCAGCAGTGAGGAGGGGTTCACCGGGGAGCTGTTTTTT.

This clone was found a few times. V and J are TRBV6-1 and TRBJ2-2, with 7 positions matching TRBD1. The CDR3 consists of 13 residues. Looked up from germline, CDR1 is MNHNS and CDR2 is SASEGT. V trimming: 5 bases; J trimming: 5 bases; junction bases outside the gene matches: 2. The CDR3 sequence is CASSSQGTGELFF. The DNA for the CDR3 is TGTGCCAGCAGTTCACAGGGGACCGGGGAGCTGTTTTTT.

CDR3 sequence (DNA): TGTGCCAGCAGCTTGGAAGGGGCAACGGGCTACACCTTC. It codes for CASSLEGATGYTF. The V call is TRBV5-5, the J call TRBJ1-2; a weak D match, TRBD1 (5 bases). V gave up 0 bases and J gave up 8 bases, with 11 bases separating them. The length of the CDR3 is 13 residues. The germline V gene encodes CDR1 SGHKS and CDR2 YYEKEE (reference sequence).

The V gene is TRBV7-8, the J gene TRBJ2-3, with a weak D call TRBD2 (6 bases). Trimming took 1 base from V and 4 from J, leaving 9 bases between them. The germline V gene has CDR1 SGHVS and CDR2 FQNEAQ. The CDR3 has 14 residues. The CDR3 DNA is TGTGCCAGCAGCTTAGGGGGGGTCCCAGATACGCAGTATTTT. Translating it yields CASSLGGVPDTQYF.

The sample holds a few counts of this clone. The CDR3 nucleotides are TGTGCCAGCAGTGTACAGTACACCGGGGAGCTGTTTTTT. Protein product: CASSVQYTGELFF. This chain connects TRBV6-1 to TRBJ2-2; D unresolved. Germline CDR1 and CDR2: MNHNS and SASEGT. The CDR3 is 13 amino acids. Trimming pared 4 bases from V and 3 bases from J, leaving 6 bases between.

This chain connects TRBV18 to TRBJ2-1; D is tentatively TRBD1 or TRBD2 (6 bases each). V was trimmed by 3 bases and J by 8 bases, leaving 17 bases between them. This CDR3 is 15 amino acids long. Germline lookup yields CDR1 KGHSH and CDR2 LQKENI. In nucleotides, the CDR3 is TGTGCCAGCTCACCGAACGACGGGGGCGCGTATGAGCAGTTCTTC. It specifies CASSPNDGGAYEQFF. Combining the CDR3 with reference TRBV18 and TRBJ2-1 gives the whole variable domain NAGVMQNPRHLVRRRGQEARLRCSPMKGHSHVYWYRQLPEEGLKFMVYLQKENIIDESGMPKERFSAEFPKEGPSILRIQQVVRGDSAAYFCASSPNDGGAYEQFFGPGTRLTVL.

The gene calls are TRBV6-5 and TRBJ2-7; D tentatively fits TRBD1 or TRBD2 (5 bases each). The V gene's germline CDR1 is MNHEY and CDR2 SVGAGI. The ends were cut back, 4 bases at V and 8 bases at J, with 15 bases in the middle. The CDR3 length is 13 residues. The CDR3: CASSSQGESKQYF. The CDR3, as DNA: TGTGCCAGCAGTTCCCAAGGGGAGTCAAAGCAGTACTTC.

This clone was counted a single time. The chain couples TRBV13 to TRBJ1-2; D uncertain. The V gene lost 5 bases and the J gene lost 8 bases, with 15 bases spanning the gap. The germline gives CDR1 PRHDT, CDR2 FYEKMQ (reference sequence). The CDR3 is 13 amino acids. CDR3 in DNA: TGTGCCAGCAGCCGCGTGGGAGGGATCGGCTACACCTTC. It specifies CASSRVGGIGYTF. The full variable domain, rest sourced from reference TRBV13 and TRBJ1-2, is AAGVIQSPRHLIKEKRETATLKCYPIPRHDTVYWYQQGPGQDPQFLISFYEKMQSDKGSIPDRFSAQQFSDYHSELNMSSLELGDSALYFCASSRVGGIGYTFGSGTRLTVV.

This chain uses TRBV5-4 with TRBJ2-5, with 11 bases fitting TRBD2. Germline assignment: CDR1 SGHNT and CDR2 YYREEE (reference sequence). The CDR3 is 16 amino acids. With V trimmed by 5 bases and J by 3 bases, 9 bases remained unmatched. The DNA for the CDR3 is TGTGCCAGCAGATCTGGACTAGCGGGCCCAGAAGAGACCCAGTACTTC. This gives the protein CASRSGLAGPEETQYF.

This chain joins TRBV5-1 and TRBJ2-5; no firm D call. V shed 0 bases and J shed 5 bases, with 8 bases lying between them. Germline-derived CDR1 and CDR2 are SGHRS and YFSETQ. CDR3 length equals 13 residues. CDR3: CASSLGIMETQYF. The CDR3 coding sequence is TGCGCCAGCAGCTTGGGTATAATGGAGACCCAGTACTTC.

The chain has TRBV5-1 and TRBJ2-5, with 10 bases lining up with TRBD2. Germline V CDR1 and CDR2: SGHRS, YFSETQ. This CDR3 is 16 amino acids long. V shed 9 bases, J shed 5 bases, and the junction held 16 bases outside the gene matches. The CDR3 bases are TGCGCCACCCGGGACACCGGGACTAGCGCCGGGGAGACCCAGTACTTC. This encodes CATRDTGTSAGETQYF.

CDR3 in amino acids: CASSPDYVNEKLFF. CDR3 coding DNA: TGTGCCAGCTCACCGGATTACGTAAATGAAAAACTGTTTTTT. This rearrangement joins TRBV18 to TRBJ1-4; D unclear. Germline values: CDR1 KGHSH, CDR2 LQKENI. The CDR3 length is 14 residues. Trimming removed 3 bases at V and 5 bases at J, with 10 bases between.

In nucleotides, the CDR3 is TGCAGCGTTGAGGGGGGCGCAGCCTACGAGCAGTACTTC. As protein: CSVEGGAAYEQYF. V gene TRBV29-1 combines with J gene TRBJ2-7, with D perhaps matching TRBD1 or TRBD2 (6 bases each). The CDR3 spans 13 residues. V was shortened by 3 bases and J by 2 bases, with 11 bases between the two germline ends. In germline, CDR1 is SQVTM, CDR2 ANQGSEA.